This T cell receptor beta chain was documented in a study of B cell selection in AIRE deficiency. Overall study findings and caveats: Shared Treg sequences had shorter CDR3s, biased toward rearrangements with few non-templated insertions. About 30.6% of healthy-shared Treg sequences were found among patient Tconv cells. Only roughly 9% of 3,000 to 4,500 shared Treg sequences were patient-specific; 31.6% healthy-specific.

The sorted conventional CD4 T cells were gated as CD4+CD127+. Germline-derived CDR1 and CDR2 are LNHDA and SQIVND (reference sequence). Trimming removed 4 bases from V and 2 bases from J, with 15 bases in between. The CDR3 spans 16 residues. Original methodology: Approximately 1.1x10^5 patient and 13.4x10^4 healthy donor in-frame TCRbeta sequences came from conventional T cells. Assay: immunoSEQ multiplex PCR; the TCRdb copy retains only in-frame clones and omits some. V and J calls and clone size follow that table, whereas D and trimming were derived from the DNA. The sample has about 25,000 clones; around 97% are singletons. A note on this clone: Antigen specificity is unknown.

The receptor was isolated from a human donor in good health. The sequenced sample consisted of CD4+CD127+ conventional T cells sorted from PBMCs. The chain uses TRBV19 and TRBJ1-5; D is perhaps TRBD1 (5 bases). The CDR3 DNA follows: TGTGCCAGTAGTACGACAGTTAATGTTGGCAATCAGCCCCAGCATTTT. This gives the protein CASSTTVNVGNQPQHF.